This T cell receptor (beta chain) comes out of a study of blood T cell repertoires in COVID-19. Turning to the study itself: T cells, B-cell-depleted T cells, or PBMCs provided the cDNA or gDNA that served as material.

Those enrolled, adults aged roughly 18 to 95 years, came from 20 to 25 US areas. In the original analysis: Amplified reference gene primers provided the basis for estimating nucleated cell counts. Sequencing used immunoSEQ multiplex PCR; TCRdb keeps in-frame clones, though not all of them. That table is the source of V, J and clone size, and D and trimming were worked out from the DNA. The data hold 110,000 to 150,000 clones, with about nine tenths observed a single time. Germline trimming cut 5 bases from V and 3 bases from J; bases unmatched to any gene: 6. This CDR3 is built from 15 residues. CDR1 and CDR2 (germline): SEHNR, FQNEAQ (reference sequence).

The receptor was derived from a man between 60 and 75 years old who had recovered from COVID-19. The sample taken for sequencing was PBMCs or T cells enriched from blood (not recorded which). The gene calls are TRBV7-9 and TRBJ2-3, with TRBD1 matching 9 bases. CDR3 in DNA: TGTGCCAGCAGCCCCGGACAGGGGTTGACAGATACGCAGTATTTT. It is translated as CASSPGQGLTDTQYF.